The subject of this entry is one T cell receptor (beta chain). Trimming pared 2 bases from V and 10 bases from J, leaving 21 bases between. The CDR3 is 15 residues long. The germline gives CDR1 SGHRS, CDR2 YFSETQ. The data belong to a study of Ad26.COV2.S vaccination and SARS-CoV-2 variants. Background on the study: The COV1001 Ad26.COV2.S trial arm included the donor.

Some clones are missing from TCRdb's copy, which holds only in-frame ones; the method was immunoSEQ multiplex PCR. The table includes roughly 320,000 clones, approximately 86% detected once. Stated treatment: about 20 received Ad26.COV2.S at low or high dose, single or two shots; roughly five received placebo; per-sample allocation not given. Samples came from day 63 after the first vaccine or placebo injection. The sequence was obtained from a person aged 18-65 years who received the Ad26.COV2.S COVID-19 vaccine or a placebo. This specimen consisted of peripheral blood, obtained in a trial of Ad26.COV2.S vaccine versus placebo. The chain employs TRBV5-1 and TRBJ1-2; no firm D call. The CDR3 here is CASSFNSSPGSLYTF. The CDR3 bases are TGCGCCAGCAGCTTCAATTCGTCTCCCGGGAGTCTCTACACCTTC.